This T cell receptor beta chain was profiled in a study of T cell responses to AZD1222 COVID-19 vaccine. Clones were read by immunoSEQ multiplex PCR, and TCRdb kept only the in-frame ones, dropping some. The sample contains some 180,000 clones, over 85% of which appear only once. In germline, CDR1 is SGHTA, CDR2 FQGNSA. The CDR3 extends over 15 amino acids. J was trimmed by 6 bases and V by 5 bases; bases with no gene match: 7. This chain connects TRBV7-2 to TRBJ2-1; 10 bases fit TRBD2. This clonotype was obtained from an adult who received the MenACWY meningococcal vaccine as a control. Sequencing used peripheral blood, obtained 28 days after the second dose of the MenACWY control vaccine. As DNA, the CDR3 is TGTGCCAGCAGCGAGAGCGGGGGGGTCTCCAATGAGCAGTTCTTC. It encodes CASSESGGVSNEQFF.